This T cell receptor (beta chain) was identified during a study of T cell repertoires in cytomegalovirus infection. Study overall: TCR beta signatures that were public indicated CMV infection and matching HLA type.

This clonotype appeared many times. TCRdb reprocessed the reads with MiXCR, giving one entry per CDR3 protein. Among 200,000 to 300,000 distinct CDR3 sequences listed, approximately 13% were seen once. Sequencing was done on a sample of PBMCs. The receptor's source is a human donor in good health (CMV status not recorded). Some clones in this sample may be carry-over from other donors' samples.

CDR3 sequence: CATARTLYNEQFF. In DNA, the CDR3 is TGTGCCACCGCCAGGACTCTCTACAATGAGCAGTTCTTC. V gene TRBV19 combines with J gene TRBJ2-1, with D possibly being TRBD2 (5 bases). Germline values: CDR1 LNHDA, CDR2 SQIVND (reference sequence). The CDR3 runs 13 residues. V was clipped by 10 bases and J by 3 bases, with 13 bases between them.